The rows below give T cell receptor beta chains drawn from one sample of a study of T cells in Graves' hyperthyroidism and ophthalmopathy. TCRdb reanalysed the multiplex PCR reads using MiXCR and keeps one entry per CDR3 protein. This sample yields about 770,000 distinct CDR3 sequences, of which over 15% are seen a single time; roughly 17% belongs to the top ten. Specimen: blood. These receptors all come from a woman in her 50s with Graves' hyperthyroidism that later progressed to Graves' ophthalmopathy. The CDR3 runs from the conserved cysteine through the conserved F or W. The D gene is left open where the match is weak. Expanded clones get a size class; other rows say once, few or many, or leave the size out.

clone_size	d_call	cdr3_length	v_call	j_call	cdr3_aa	cdr3_nt
many	.	15	TRBV12-3/TRBV12-4	TRBJ1-1	CASYLPAAPNTEAFF	TGTGCCAGTTACTTACCGGCAGCACCGAACACTGAAGCTTTCTTT
many	TRBD1	18	TRBV7-9	TRBJ1-1	CASSLALGTGGMNTEAFF	TGTGCCAGCAGCTTAGCGCTAGGGACAGGGGGGATGAACACTGAAGCTTTCTTT
few	TRBD1	15	TRBV6-1	TRBJ1-2	CASRMTGGLVNGYTF	TGTGCCAGCAGAATGACAGGGGGTCTAGTCAATGGCTACACCTTC
.	TRBD1	16	TRBV29-1	TRBJ2-7	CSVEDTGTGGFGEQYF	TGCAGCGTTGAAGATACCGGGACAGGGGGATTCGGCGAGCAGTACTTC
.	.	15	TRBV10-3	TRBJ2-2	CAISGSKPNTGELFF	TGTGCCATCTCAGGGAGTAAACCGAACACCGGGGAGCTGTTTTTT
many	.	15	TRBV20-1	TRBJ2-7	CSARAYLRATYEQYF	TGCAGTGCTAGGGCTTATTTGAGGGCTACCTACGAGCAGTACTTC
many	.	17	TRBV6-1	TRBJ1-5	CASSTSTGFYSNQPQHF	TGTGCCAGCAGTACCTCGACAGGCTTCTATAGCAATCAGCCCCAGCATTTT
.	.	13	TRBV9	TRBJ1-5	CASSAQDNQPQHF	TGTGCCAGCAGCGCCCAAGACAATCAGCCCCAGCATTTT
many	.	15	TRBV2	TRBJ1-4	CASTGRGAHNEKLFF	TGTGCCAGCACGGGTCGGGGGGCCCATAATGAAAAACTGTTTTTT
many	TRBD1	12	TRBV20-1	TRBJ2-5	CSATGGQETQYF	TGCAGCGCGACAGGGGGCCAAGAGACCCAGTACTTC
few	.	16	TRBV29-1	TRBJ2-7	CSVVFLGGPRFYEQYF	TGCAGCGTTGTGTTTCTTGGGGGGCCAAGGTTCTACGAGCAGTACTTC
many	.	14	TRBV19	TRBJ1-1	CATTPARGWAEAFF	TGTGCCACCACCCCGGCTCGGGGATGGGCTGAAGCTTTCTTT
once	.	15	TRBV25-1	TRBJ1-2	CASSEATGPNYGYTF	TGTGCCAGCAGTGAAGCTACAGGTCCTAACTATGGCTACACCTTC
.	.	12	TRBV6-1	TRBJ2-3	CAGQDVTDTQYF	TGTGCCGGCCAGGACGTCACAGATACGCAGTATTTT
few	.	12	TRBV5-1	TRBJ2-7	CASSMDFYEQYF	TGCGCCAGCAGCATGGACTTTTACGAGCAGTACTTC
few	TRBD1	13	TRBV11-3	TRBJ2-2	CASSSSTGDGLFF	TGTGCCAGCAGCTCCTCGACAGGGGATGGGCTGTTTTTT
many	.	15	TRBV3-1	TRBJ1-2	CASSQDNSIDYGYTF	TGTGCCAGCAGCCAAGATAACAGCATCGACTATGGCTACACCTTC
many	.	14	TRBV20-1	TRBJ1-3	CSASRENTGNTIYF	TGCAGTGCATCCCGGGAAAATACTGGAAACACCATATATTTT
many	.	13	TRBV29-1	TRBJ1-4	CSVAGSMGEKLFF	TGCAGCGTGGCGGGGAGTATGGGAGAAAAACTGTTTTTT
few	.	16	TRBV4-1	TRBJ1-4	CASSQDRAGGNEKLFF	TGCGCCAGCAGCCAAGATAGGGCAGGAGGTAATGAAAAACTGTTTTTT
many	.	14	TRBV27	TRBJ2-3	CASSISDSTDTQYF	TGTGCCAGCAGTATATCGGACAGCACAGATACGCAGTATTTT
many	TRBD1	16	TRBV7-2	TRBJ2-7	CASSLPWTGQAYEQYF	TGTGCCAGCAGCTTACCTTGGACAGGACAGGCCTACGAGCAGTACTTC
.	.	15	TRBV5-5	TRBJ2-7	CASSLQGKGNYEQYF	TGTGCCAGCAGCCTACAGGGAAAAGGAAACTACGAGCAGTACTTC
.	.	16	TRBV18	TRBJ2-7	CASSPDRSLGRNEQYF	TGTGCCAGCTCACCAGATAGATCCCTAGGGAGGAACGAGCAGTACTTC
few	.	13	TRBV19	TRBJ1-2	CASSNSGGGGYTF	TGTGCCAGTAGTAACTCCGGGGGAGGGGGCTACACCTTC
.	TRBD1	15	TRBV27	TRBJ1-6	CASSQPGQYNSPLHF	TGTGCCAGCAGTCAACCGGGACAGTATAATTCACCCCTCCACTTT
many	.	16	TRBV30	TRBJ2-2	CAWSVSVTANTGELFF	TGTGCCTGGAGTGTATCGGTCACAGCGAACACCGGGGAGCTGTTTTTT
many	.	16	TRBV5-1	TRBJ1-6	CASSLVAGDFNSPLHF	TGCGCCAGCAGCTTGGTCGCAGGGGATTTCAATTCACCCCTCCACTTT
.	.	14	TRBV19	TRBJ2-5	CASSIGPNQETQYF	TGTGCCAGTAGTATCGGGCCGAACCAAGAGACCCAGTACTTC
many	TRBD2	19	TRBV5-1	TRBJ2-7	CASSSEQPPGLANPYEQYF	TGCGCCAGCAGCTCGGAACAACCACCGGGACTAGCGAACCCCTACGAGCAGTACTTC
.	.	19	TRBV5-1	TRBJ1-6	CASSSKTPADSSYNSPLHF	TGCGCCAGCAGCTCTAAAACTCCGGCCGATAGCTCCTATAATTCACCCCTCCACTTT
many	.	16	TRBV11-3	TRBJ2-1	CASSLSGLGSYNEQFF	TGTGCCAGCAGCTTGTCGGGGCTCGGCTCCTACAATGAGCAGTTCTTC
many	.	10	TRBV30	TRBJ1-1	CAWSNTEAFF	TGTGCCTGGAGTAACACTGAAGCTTTCTTT
.	TRBD1	16	TRBV20-1	TRBJ1-4	CSAQTGQATTNEKLFF	TGCAGTGCTCAAACGGGACAGGCGACAACTAATGAAAAACTGTTTTTT
few	.	16	TRBV9	TRBJ1-6	CASSQNYGQRNSPLHF	TGTGCCAGCAGCCAAAACTATGGACAGCGGAATTCACCCCTCCACTTT
many	.	15	TRBV7-2	TRBJ2-2	CASSLELGGTGELFF	TGTGCCAGCAGCTTAGAACTAGGGGGTACCGGGGAGCTGTTTTTT
once	TRBD2	15	TRBV5-1	TRBJ2-3	CASSSSGGFGDTQYF	TGCGCCAGCAGCTCCTCGGGGGGGTTCGGTGATACGCAGTATTTT
many	.	13	TRBV11-3	TRBJ2-2	CASGYGNTGELFF	TGTGCCAGCGGGTACGGGAACACCGGGGAGCTGTTTTTT
few	.	16	TRBV12-3/TRBV12-4	TRBJ2-1	CASILQGRSSYNEQFF	TGTGCCAGCATCCTCCAAGGACGGAGCTCCTACAATGAGCAGTTCTTC
many	.	18	TRBV4-2	TRBJ1-1	CASSPPAGSGSPFTEAFF	TGTGCCAGCAGCCCCCCGGCGGGGTCAGGGTCACCCTTCACTGAAGCTTTCTTT
many	.	13	TRBV5-1	TRBJ2-5	CASSWHREETQYF	TGCGCCAGCAGCTGGCACAGGGAAGAGACCCAGTACTTC
.	.	14	TRBV20-1	TRBJ1-1	CSASWGGRGTEAFF	TGCAGTGCTTCGTGGGGGGGACGCGGGACTGAAGCTTTCTTT
few	TRBD1	15	TRBV5-5	TRBJ1-4	CASSLLPGQYEKLFF	TGTGCCAGCAGCTTGCTCCCGGGACAGTATGAAAAACTGTTTTTT
.	.	16	TRBV20-1	TRBJ1-1	CSASYGRRTGGTEAFF	TGCAGTGCAAGCTACGGGCGACGGACGGGGGGCACTGAAGCTTTCTTT
.	TRBD2	15	TRBV20-1	TRBJ2-3	CSARGGGFIFGTQYF	TGCAGTGCTCGCGGGGGAGGGTTTATTTTCGGTACGCAGTATTTT
few	TRBD2	16	TRBV7-8	TRBJ2-2	CASSLARTSGAWELFF	TGTGCCAGCAGCTTAGCACGGACTAGCGGGGCCTGGGAGCTGTTTTTT
once	TRBD1	19	TRBV25-1	TRBJ1-2	CASSGQGRSPGSALYGYTF	TGTGCCAGCAGTGGACAGGGACGCTCTCCGGGGAGTGCTCTCTATGGCTACACCTTC
.	.	15	TRBV20-1	TRBJ1-5	CSARDQRGNSQPQHF	TGCAGTGCTAGAGATCAGCGAGGGAATAGTCAGCCCCAGCATTTT
.	.	16	TRBV5-1	TRBJ1-1	CASSSLPTGGNTEAFF	TGCGCCAGCAGTTCCTTACCGACGGGCGGGAACACTGAAGCTTTCTTT
.	.	14	TRBV3-1	TRBJ2-4	CASSQDIEKNIQYF	TGTGCCAGCAGCCAAGATATAGAAAAAAACATTCAGTACTTC
many	.	14	TRBV2	TRBJ2-3	CASRRISGTDTQYF	TGTGCCAGCAGGAGAATTAGCGGCACAGATACGCAGTATTTT
.	TRBD1	18	TRBV7-2	TRBJ2-5	CASSRTYGTGGTMETQYF	TGTGCCAGCAGCCGAACGTATGGGACAGGGGGCACGATGGAGACCCAGTACTTC
few	.	14	TRBV19	TRBJ2-7	CASSMMGPFYEQYF	TGTGCCAGTAGTATGATGGGTCCCTTCTACGAGCAGTACTTC
few	TRBD1	16	TRBV4-2	TRBJ2-7	CASSRARDGRGNEQYF	TGTGCCAGCAGCCGGGCAAGAGATGGCAGGGGGAACGAGCAGTACTTC